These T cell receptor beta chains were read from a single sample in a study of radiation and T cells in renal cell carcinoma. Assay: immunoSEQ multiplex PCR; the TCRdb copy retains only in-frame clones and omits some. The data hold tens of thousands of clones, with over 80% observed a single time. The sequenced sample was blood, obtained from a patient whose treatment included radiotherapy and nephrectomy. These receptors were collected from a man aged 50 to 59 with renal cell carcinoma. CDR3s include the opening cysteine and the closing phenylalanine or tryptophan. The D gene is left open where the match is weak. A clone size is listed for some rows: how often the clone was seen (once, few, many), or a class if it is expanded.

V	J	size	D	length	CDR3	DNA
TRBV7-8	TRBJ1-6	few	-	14	CASSSGPHNSPLHF	TGTGCCAGCAGTTCGGGACCTCATAATTCACCCCTCCACTTT
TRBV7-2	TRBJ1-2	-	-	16	CASSPGREGVGYGYTF	TGTGCCAGCAGCCCCGGCCGGGAGGGGGTCGGCTATGGCTACACCTTC
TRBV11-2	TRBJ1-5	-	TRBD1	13	CASSFQGDQPQHF	TGTGCCAGCAGCTTCCAGGGGGATCAGCCCCAGCATTTT
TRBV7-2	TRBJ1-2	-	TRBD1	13	CASSYDRGSGYTF	TGTGCCAGCAGCTATGACAGGGGGAGTGGCTACACCTTC
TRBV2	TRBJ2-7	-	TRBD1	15	CARSRPAGGSYEQYF	TGTGCCAGATCCCGTCCGGCAGGGGGCTCCTACGAGCAGTACTTC
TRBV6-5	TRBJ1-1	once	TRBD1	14	CASSDSDRGTEAFF	TGTGCCAGCAGTGACTCAGACAGGGGGACTGAAGCTTTCTTT
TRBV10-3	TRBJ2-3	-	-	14	CAIREGLGTDTQYF	TGTGCCATCAGGGAGGGGCTTGGCACAGATACGCAGTATTTT
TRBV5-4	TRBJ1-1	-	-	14	CASNPGPGFTEAFF	TGTGCCAGCAACCCAGGGCCGGGGTTTACTGAAGCTTTCTTT
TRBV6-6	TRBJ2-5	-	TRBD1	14	CASRFGQGAETQYF	TGTGCCAGCAGATTCGGACAGGGGGCCGAGACCCAGTACTTC
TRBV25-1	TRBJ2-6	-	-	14	CASSESGRANVLTF	TGTGCCAGCAGTGAAAGCGGAAGGGCCAACGTCCTGACTTTC
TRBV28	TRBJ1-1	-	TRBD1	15	CASRTPDRRWAEAFF	TGTGCCAGCAGGACCCCGGACAGGCGCTGGGCTGAAGCTTTCTTT
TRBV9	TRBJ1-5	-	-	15	CASSVSGTGYQPQHF	TGTGCCAGCAGCGTATCAGGGACGGGTTATCAGCCCCAGCATTTT
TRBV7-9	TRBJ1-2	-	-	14	CASSSRDMEVGYTF	TGTGCCAGCAGCTCCCGGGACATGGAGGTGGGCTACACCTTC
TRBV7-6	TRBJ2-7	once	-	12	CASSSTTGEQYF	TGTGCCAGCAGCTCCACAACGGGGGAGCAGTACTTC
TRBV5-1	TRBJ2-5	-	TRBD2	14	CASRSTSVQETQYF	TGCGCCAGCAGGTCTACTAGCGTCCAAGAGACCCAGTACTTC
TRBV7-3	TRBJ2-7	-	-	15	CASSLRLAGIHEQYF	TGTGCCAGCAGCTTAAGGCTCGCAGGGATCCACGAGCAGTACTTC
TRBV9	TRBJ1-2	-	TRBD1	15	CASSQRGTGSYGYTF	TGTGCCAGCAGCCAAAGAGGGACAGGTTCCTATGGCTACACCTTC
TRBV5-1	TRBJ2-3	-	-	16	CASSLGSGVSGDTQYF	TGCGCCAGCAGCTTGGGATCCGGGGTCTCCGGAGATACGCAGTATTTT
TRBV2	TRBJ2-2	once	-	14	CASSELWDHGELFF	TGTGCCAGCAGTGAATTGTGGGATCACGGGGAGCTGTTTTTT
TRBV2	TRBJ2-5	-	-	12	CASRQGGETQYF	TGTGCCAGCAGGCAGGGGGGGGAGACCCAGTACTTC
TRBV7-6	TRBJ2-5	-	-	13	CASSLRGKETQYF	TGTGCCAGCAGCTTAAGGGGGAAAGAGACCCAGTACTTC
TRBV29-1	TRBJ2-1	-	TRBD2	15	CSSRPGLAGSGEQFF	TGCAGCTCTCGGCCGGGACTAGCGGGTTCGGGGGAGCAGTTCTTC
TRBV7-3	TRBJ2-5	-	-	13	CASSPGIQETQYF	TGTGCCAGCAGCCCCGGGATCCAAGAGACCCAGTACTTC
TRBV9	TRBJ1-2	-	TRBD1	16	CASSWGEPGQGRGYTF	TGTGCCAGCAGTTGGGGGGAACCGGGACAGGGACGTGGCTACACCTTC
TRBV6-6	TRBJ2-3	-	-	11	CATYYGDTQYF	TGTGCCACCTACTACGGGGATACGCAGTATTTT
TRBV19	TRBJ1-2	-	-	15	CASSIMTVRRSGYTF	TGTGCCAGTAGTATCATGACAGTCCGGCGCAGCGGCTACACCTTC
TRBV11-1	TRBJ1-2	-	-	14	CASSLEAGPYGYTF	TGTGCCAGCAGCTTAGAGGCAGGACCTTATGGCTACACCTTC
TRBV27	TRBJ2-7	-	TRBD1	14	CASSSADRGHEQYF	TGTGCCAGCAGTTCAGCCGACAGGGGCCACGAGCAGTACTTC
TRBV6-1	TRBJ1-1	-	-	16	CASSDTVGRGNTEAFF	TGTGCCAGCAGTGATACCGTCGGCAGGGGTAACACTGAAGCTTTCTTT
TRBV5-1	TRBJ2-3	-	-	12	CASSLGVDTQYF	TGCGCCAGCAGCTTGGGTGTGGATACGCAGTATTTT
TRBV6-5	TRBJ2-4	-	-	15	CASSFLPGKQNIQYF	TGTGCCAGCAGTTTCCTCCCAGGGAAGCAAAACATTCAGTACTTC
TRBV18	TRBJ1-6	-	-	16	CASSPPFSGSGSPLHF	TGTGCCAGCTCACCACCGTTTAGTGGCAGTGGCTCACCCCTCCACTTT
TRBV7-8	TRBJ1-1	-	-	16	CASSIRRTAWDTEAFF	TGTGCCAGCAGCATACGACGGACAGCGTGGGACACTGAAGCTTTCTTT
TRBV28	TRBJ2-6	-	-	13	CASTATGANVLTF	TGTGCCAGCACCGCAACCGGGGCCAACGTCCTGACTTTC
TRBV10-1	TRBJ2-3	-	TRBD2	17	CAGGLAGDPTGTDTQYF	TGCGCCGGCGGACTAGCGGGAGATCCTACGGGCACAGATACGCAGTATTTT
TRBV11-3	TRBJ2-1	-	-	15	CASSFDVSRGNEQFF	TGTGCCAGCAGCTTCGATGTTTCAAGGGGGAATGAGCAGTTCTTC
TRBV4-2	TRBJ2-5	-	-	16	CASSQGTAGHQETQYF	TGTGCCAGCAGCCAAGGGACAGCGGGACACCAAGAGACCCAGTACTTC
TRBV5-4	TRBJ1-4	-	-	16	CASSPRGGTTNEKLFF	TGTGCCAGCAGCCCCAGGGGTGGAACAACTAATGAAAAACTGTTTTTT
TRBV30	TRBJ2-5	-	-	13	CAWSVAVQETQYF	TGTGCCTGGAGTGTAGCGGTTCAAGAGACCCAGTACTTC
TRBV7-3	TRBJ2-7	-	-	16	CASSPLRVYLSYEQYF	TGTGCCAGCAGCCCCCTGCGCGTATACCTCTCCTACGAGCAGTACTTC
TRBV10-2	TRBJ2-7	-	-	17	CASSESWWAGSSYEQYF	TGCGCCAGCAGTGAGTCGTGGTGGGCAGGGAGCTCCTACGAGCAGTACTTC
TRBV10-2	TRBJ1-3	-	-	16	CASSELDPGTGNTIYF	TGCGCCAGCAGTGAACTCGACCCGGGGACTGGAAACACCATATATTTT
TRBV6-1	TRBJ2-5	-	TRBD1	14	CASSARQGAETQYF	TGTGCCAGCAGTGCCCGACAGGGGGCCGAGACCCAGTACTTC